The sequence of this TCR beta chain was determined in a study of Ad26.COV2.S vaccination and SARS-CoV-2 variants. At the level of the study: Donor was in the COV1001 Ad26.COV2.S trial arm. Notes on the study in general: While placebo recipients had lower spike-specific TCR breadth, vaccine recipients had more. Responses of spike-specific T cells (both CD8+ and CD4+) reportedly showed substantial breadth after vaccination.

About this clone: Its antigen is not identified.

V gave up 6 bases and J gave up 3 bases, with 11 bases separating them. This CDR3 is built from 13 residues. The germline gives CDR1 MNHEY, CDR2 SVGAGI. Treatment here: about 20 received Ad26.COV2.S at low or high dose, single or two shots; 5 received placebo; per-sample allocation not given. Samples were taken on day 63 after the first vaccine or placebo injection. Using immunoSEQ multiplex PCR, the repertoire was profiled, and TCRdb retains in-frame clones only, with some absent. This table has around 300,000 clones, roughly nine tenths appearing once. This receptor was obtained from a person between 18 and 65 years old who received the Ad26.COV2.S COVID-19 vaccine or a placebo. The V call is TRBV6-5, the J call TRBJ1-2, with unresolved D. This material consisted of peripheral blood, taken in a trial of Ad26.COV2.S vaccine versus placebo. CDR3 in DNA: TGTGCCAGCAGCCCCCAGACTCACTATGGCTACACCTTC. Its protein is CASSPQTHYGYTF.